This entry is about one TCR beta chain. The sample comes from a study of monozygotic twins with inflammatory bowel disease. A 6-nucleotide sample barcode was carried by the UMIs, which template switching added. TCRdb reprocessed the 5' RACE reads and reports one entry per CDR3 protein, with no DNA. This repertoire comprises around 400,000 distinct CDR3 sequences; its ten largest clones make up around 2.3%. Whole blood, unsorted for T cells, was the source of total RNA. CDR3 length: 16 residues. This chain joins TRBV21-1 and TRBJ2-3; TCRdb's D call, TRBD1, is unchecked because there is no DNA. TRBV21-1 is given as a pseudogene. Sequenced material: blood. This sequence originates from a human donor with ulcerative colitis or Crohn's disease, or a healthy co-twin of an affected twin (not recorded which). The CDR3 sequence is CASSSWAQGGADTQYF.